This T cell receptor (beta chain) was sequenced in a study of shared clonotypes between healthy human individuals. Turning to the study itself: In total, the donors were two women and a few men aged 18 to 49. Each donor contributed plates that comprised three CD4 naive, three CD4 memory, two CD8 naive and one CD8 memory.

Study findings and constraints: Rarefaction revealed incomplete sorted-subset sequencing despite large depth.

With regard to this clone: The target antigen is unknown.

Trimming left V 6 bases short and J 12 bases short, with 17 bases between. Per germline, CDR1 MNHEY and CDR2 SVGAGI. CDR3 length equals 13 residues. At deep level, the assay was performed. This table comes from immunoSEQ multiplex PCR, and its TCRdb copy is limited to in-frame clones, with some not included. The data hold 2,500,000 or so clones, with under 95% observed a single time. The sequencing sample was made of naive CD4+ T cells from PBMCs. Sample subset: CD45RA+ positively selected. V usage is TRBV6-5 and J usage is TRBJ1-4; D gene unclear. The source of this sequence is a man younger than 35 in good health. Some clones in this sample may be carry-over from other donors' samples. The CDR3 coding sequence is TGTGCCAGCAGGCCGGGCCTCGCCTTGGAACTGTTTTTT. Its protein is CASRPGLALELFF.